The present T cell receptor (beta chain) was sequenced within a study of blood T cell repertoires in COVID-19. About the research overall: PBMCs, B-cell-depleted T cells, or T cells provided the cDNA or gDNA that made up the material.

The CDR3 totals 15 residues. With 4 bases removed from V and 5 bases from J, the gap between germline ends came to 19 bases. The V gene's germline CDR1 is SGDLS and CDR2 YYNGEE. A few counts support this clone. Generated by immunoSEQ multiplex PCR, the TCRdb table keeps only in-frame clones and is missing some. The sample yields 250,000 to 300,000 clones, roughly 90% seen once. Across under 25 US areas, participants ranged in age from about 18 to 100 years. Cohort placement rested on clinical history that participants reported themselves. V and J are TRBV9 and TRBJ2-7; TRBD2 might be the D (6 bases). This clonotype originated in a woman in her thirties or forties who had recovered from COVID-19. Sequenced material: PBMCs or T cells enriched from blood (not recorded which). The chain's CDR3 is CASSTLAGLEHEQYF. CDR3 bases: TGTGCCAGCAGCACACTCGCGGGACTCGAGCACGAGCAGTACTTC.